Listed below are T cell receptor beta chains from one sample, sequenced in a study of blood T cell repertoires in COVID-19. Only in-frame clones appear in the TCRdb table, and some are missing; sequencing was by immunoSEQ multiplex PCR. In the table there are some 130,000 clones, roughly 72% of which are singletons. Source material: peripheral blood. These receptor sequences come from a human donor in a cohort sampled during active COVID-19. Both conserved end residues are part of each CDR3. The order of the fields is clone size, V gene, D gene, J gene, CDR3 length, CDR3 DNA, CDR3 protein. D genes are given only for firm matches. Not every row has a clone size; where given, it reads once, few, many or a size class.

abundance: -
v_gene: TRBV5-6
d_gene: TRBD1
j_gene: TRBJ2-5
len: 16
CDR3nt: TGTGCCAGCAGGAAGCAGGCAGGGGGCCTCCAAGAGACCCAGTACTTC
CDR3aa: CASRKQAGGLQETQYF

abundance: few
v_gene: TRBV2
d_gene: -
j_gene: TRBJ1-1
len: 11
CDR3nt: TGTGCCAGACAAACGAACACTGAAGCTTTCTTT
CDR3aa: CARQTNTEAFF

abundance: once
v_gene: TRBV29-1
d_gene: -
j_gene: TRBJ1-1
len: 11
CDR3nt: TGCAGCGTAGTCCTGAGTGTTGAAGCTTTCTTT
CDR3aa: CSVVLSVEAFF

abundance: once
v_gene: TRBV3-1/TRBV3-2
d_gene: -
j_gene: TRBJ2-2
len: 16
CDR3nt: TGTGCCTGCTGCCACGGGGGCGGGGGAAGTACCGGGGAGCTGTTTTTT
CDR3aa: CACCHGGGGSTGELFF

abundance: -
v_gene: TRBV5-4
d_gene: TRBD2
j_gene: TRBJ2-7
len: 14
CDR3nt: TGTGCCAGCAGCTTGGGGACTAGCGCCTACGAGCAGTACTTC
CDR3aa: CASSLGTSAYEQYF

abundance: -
v_gene: TRBV27
d_gene: TRBD1
j_gene: TRBJ2-7
len: 13
CDR3nt: TGTGCCAGCAGGGGGACAGTGGTGAGGGAGCAGTACTTC
CDR3aa: CASRGTVVREQYF

abundance: -
v_gene: TRBV5-1
d_gene: TRBD1
j_gene: TRBJ2-7
len: 15
CDR3nt: TGCGCCAGCAGCTTGGATGGACAGGGGCCTGAGGAGCAGTACTTC
CDR3aa: CASSLDGQGPEEQYF

abundance: -
v_gene: TRBV5-1
d_gene: -
j_gene: TRBJ1-1
len: 15
CDR3nt: TGCGCCAGCAGCTCCACAGGGCCCTCGAACACTGAAGCTTTCTTT
CDR3aa: CASSSTGPSNTEAFF

abundance: -
v_gene: TRBV13
d_gene: TRBD1
j_gene: TRBJ2-2
len: 15
CDR3nt: TGTGCCAGCAGTTTGGGACAGGGGAACACCGGGGAGCTGTTTTTT
CDR3aa: CASSLGQGNTGELFF

abundance: once
v_gene: TRBV7-9
d_gene: TRBD1
j_gene: TRBJ1-2
len: 13
CDR3nt: TGTGCCAGCAGCGTCGACAGGGCTCATGGCTACACCTTC
CDR3aa: CASSVDRAHGYTF

abundance: -
v_gene: TRBV10-2
d_gene: TRBD1
j_gene: TRBJ2-7
len: 15
CDR3nt: TGCGCCAGCAGCCGGGACAGAAGAGGGTCCTACGAGCAGTACTTC
CDR3aa: CASSRDRRGSYEQYF

abundance: -
v_gene: TRBV6-6
d_gene: -
j_gene: TRBJ2-6
len: 14
CDR3nt: TGTGCCAGCAGTTACTCGAAGAGCGAAGGCGTCCTGACTTTC
CDR3aa: CASSYSKSEGVLTF

abundance: once
v_gene: TRBV27
d_gene: TRBD1
j_gene: TRBJ1-2
len: 14
CDR3nt: TGTGCCAGCAGTGCCTCCGGGACAGTTTATGGCTACACCTTC
CDR3aa: CASSASGTVYGYTF

abundance: once
v_gene: TRBV2
d_gene: TRBD2
j_gene: TRBJ2-3
len: 17
CDR3nt: TGTGCCAGCAGCAGAGGGACTAGCGGGGTCAGGGCAGATACGCAGTATTTT
CDR3aa: CASSRGTSGVRADTQYF

abundance: -
v_gene: TRBV11-2
d_gene: TRBD2
j_gene: TRBJ2-7
len: 17
CDR3nt: TGTGCCAGCAGCTTCCGAGCGGGGGGCCTAATTTCCTACGAGCAGTACTTC
CDR3aa: CASSFRAGGLISYEQYF

abundance: -
v_gene: TRBV5-5
d_gene: -
j_gene: TRBJ1-2
len: 13
CDR3nt: TGTGCCAGCAGCTACAGGGACGACTATGGCTACACCTTC
CDR3aa: CASSYRDDYGYTF

abundance: -
v_gene: TRBV18
d_gene: -
j_gene: TRBJ2-7
len: 14
CDR3nt: TGTGCCAGCTCACCACTTGGGGCACCCCACGAGCAGTACTTC
CDR3aa: CASSPLGAPHEQYF

abundance: -
v_gene: TRBV27
d_gene: -
j_gene: TRBJ2-2
len: 15
CDR3nt: TGTGCCAGCAGTTTCCGGGGGGCGGGCACCGGGGAGCTGTTTTTT
CDR3aa: CASSFRGAGTGELFF

abundance: -
v_gene: TRBV9
d_gene: -
j_gene: TRBJ2-7
len: 12
CDR3nt: TGTGCCAGCAGCGCCCAGGGTAGCGAGCAGTACTTC
CDR3aa: CASSAQGSEQYF

abundance: many
v_gene: TRBV19
d_gene: TRBD2
j_gene: TRBJ2-5
len: 18
CDR3nt: TGTGCCAGTAGTGTCAGGGGACTAGCGGGGGGAACCCAAGAGACCCAGTACTTC
CDR3aa: CASSVRGLAGGTQETQYF

abundance: -
v_gene: TRBV28
d_gene: TRBD1
j_gene: TRBJ1-6
len: 14
CDR3nt: TGTGCCAGCAGTTTAATCAGGGGGCTTTCACCCCTCCACTTT
CDR3aa: CASSLIRGLSPLHF

abundance: -
v_gene: TRBV2
d_gene: -
j_gene: TRBJ1-2
len: 15
CDR3nt: TGTGCCAGCAGCGCCCGGGACAAATTACTAAGTGGCTACACCTTC
CDR3aa: CASSARDKLLSGYTF

abundance: -
v_gene: TRBV4-1
d_gene: -
j_gene: TRBJ2-3
len: 15
CDR3nt: TGCGCCAGCAGCCAAGGCGGGGGCAGATCAGATACGCAGTATTTT
CDR3aa: CASSQGGGRSDTQYF

abundance: -
v_gene: TRBV7-6
d_gene: TRBD1
j_gene: TRBJ1-5
len: 15
CDR3nt: TGTGCCAGCAGCATAGGGACAGGGGGCGGACAGCCCCAGCATTTT
CDR3aa: CASSIGTGGGQPQHF

abundance: -
v_gene: TRBV29-1
d_gene: -
j_gene: TRBJ1-1
len: 14
CDR3nt: TGCAGCGTTGATAACGGGGGGGACCACACTGAAGCTTTCTTT
CDR3aa: CSVDNGGDHTEAFF

abundance: once
v_gene: TRBV5-4
d_gene: TRBD2
j_gene: TRBJ2-5
len: 17
CDR3nt: TGTGCCAGCAGCCCAACCATCCACAGACTAGCGGAAGAGACCCAGTACTTC
CDR3aa: CASSPTIHRLAEETQYF

abundance: -
v_gene: TRBV13
d_gene: TRBD1
j_gene: TRBJ1-6
len: 15
CDR3nt: TGTGCCAGCAGCTGGGGGACAGCTAATAATTCACCCCTCCACTTT
CDR3aa: CASSWGTANNSPLHF

abundance: -
v_gene: TRBV6-1
d_gene: -
j_gene: TRBJ1-1
len: 15
CDR3nt: TGTGCCAGCAGTGATTGGGGAGGCAGGGCGGGTGAAGCTTTCTTT
CDR3aa: CASSDWGGRAGEAFF

abundance: -
v_gene: TRBV28
d_gene: TRBD1
j_gene: TRBJ1-2
len: 16
CDR3nt: TGTGCCAGCAGTTCGACAGGGACGAGAGATAACTATGGCTACACCTTC
CDR3aa: CASSSTGTRDNYGYTF

abundance: -
v_gene: TRBV19
d_gene: -
j_gene: TRBJ2-5
len: 15
CDR3nt: TGTGCCAGTAGTATCACCCGAGAAGGCGGAGAGACCCAGTACTTC
CDR3aa: CASSITREGGETQYF

abundance: -
v_gene: TRBV6-5
d_gene: -
j_gene: TRBJ1-1
len: 15
CDR3nt: TGTGCCAGCAGTTACTCTCGGTTCGTGGACACTGAAGCTTTCTTT
CDR3aa: CASSYSRFVDTEAFF

abundance: -
v_gene: TRBV19
d_gene: TRBD1
j_gene: TRBJ1-1
len: 15
CDR3nt: TGTGCCAGTAGGACACCGGACAGGACGAACACTGAAGCTTTCTTT
CDR3aa: CASRTPDRTNTEAFF

abundance: -
v_gene: TRBV3-1/TRBV3-2
d_gene: -
j_gene: TRBJ1-2
len: 14
CDR3nt: TGTGCCAGCAGCCAAGGCGGAAACCTCTATGGCTACACCTTC
CDR3aa: CASSQGGNLYGYTF

abundance: -
v_gene: TRBV5-1
d_gene: TRBD1
j_gene: TRBJ1-2
len: 15
CDR3nt: TGCGCCAGCAGCATGGACGGGACAGGGATAGATGGCTACACCTTC
CDR3aa: CASSMDGTGIDGYTF

abundance: -
v_gene: TRBV5-4
d_gene: TRBD1
j_gene: TRBJ2-7
len: 16
CDR3nt: TGTGCCAGCAGCTCCCGAATGGGACAGGGGGCCTACGAGCAGTACTTC
CDR3aa: CASSSRMGQGAYEQYF

abundance: -
v_gene: TRBV6-5
d_gene: TRBD1
j_gene: TRBJ1-5
len: 15
CDR3nt: TGTGCCAGCAGTCTGGACAGGGGCGACAATCAGCCCCAGCATTTT
CDR3aa: CASSLDRGDNQPQHF